One sample yielded the 12 T cell receptor beta chains listed below, sequenced in a study of T cell responses to AZD1222 COVID-19 vaccine. Profiled with immunoSEQ multiplex PCR; TCRdb holds only in-frame clones, not every one. The repertoire includes 90,000 to 110,000 clones, roughly 84% of them detected once, and more than 15% sits in the top ten. The starting material was peripheral blood, obtained on day 0 of AZD1222 vaccination. Every receptor here comes from an adult in good health.

The rearrangement links TRBV13 to TRBJ2-1; a weak D match, TRBD1 (5 bases). CDR1 is PRHDT, CDR2 FYEKMQ, per germline (reference sequence). This CDR3 has 15 residues. V was pared by 3 bases and J by 0 bases, with 9 bases between. As DNA, the CDR3 is TGTGCCAGCAGCTTGGGGCAGTCCTCCTACAATGAGCAGTTCTTC. It translates to CASSLGQSSYNEQFF.

Only a few counts were recorded for this clone. V is TRBV5-6 and J is TRBJ2-1; tentatively, D is TRBD1 or TRBD2 (5 bases each). This CDR3 comprises 12 residues. V was cut by 0 bases and J by 12 bases, with 10 bases left in between. The germline V gene has CDR1 SGHDT and CDR2 YYEEEE. The CDR3 sequence: CASSLVIGGQFF. CDR3 DNA sequence: TGTGCCAGCAGCTTGGTCATTGGGGGGCAGTTCTTC.

This clone showed up just a few times. The V and J genes are TRBV5-1 and TRBJ2-7, with 7 nucleotides matching TRBD2. The CDR3 sequence is 15 residues long. Germline CDR1 SGHRS, CDR2 YFSETQ. J was trimmed by 0 bases and V by 4 bases; bases with no gene match: 7. The CDR3 loop reads CASSGGDRASYEQYF. Written as DNA, the CDR3 is TGCGCCAGCAGCGGGGGGGACCGTGCCTCCTACGAGCAGTACTTC.

CDR3 residues: CATSEPGLAGDEQFF. Here the CDR3 DNA reads TGTGCCACCAGTGAACCGGGACTAGCGGGAGATGAGCAGTTCTTC. The chain uses TRBV24-1 and TRBJ2-1, with TRBD2 matching 14 bases. Germline V lookup: CDR1 KGHDR, CDR2 SFDVKD. This CDR3 contains 15 residues. Germline trimming cut 4 bases from V and 8 bases from J; bases unmatched to any gene: 3.

This sequence joins TRBV5-1 and TRBJ1-3, with a possible D match to TRBD1 (6 bases). V lost 4 bases to trimming and J lost 0 bases, with 11 bases between them. Germline CDR1 and CDR2: SGHRS and YFSETQ. The CDR3 runs 15 residues. CDR3 sequence (DNA): TGCGCCAGCAGCGCTTCGGACAGCTCTGGAAACACCATATATTTT. This gives the protein CASSASDSSGNTIYF.

The rearrangement links TRBV5-1 to TRBJ1-6; D remains ambiguous. CDR3 size: 13 residues. V was cut by 0 bases and J by 10 bases, with 8 bases left in between. Germline lookup yields CDR1 SGHRS and CDR2 YFSETQ. The DNA of the CDR3 is TGCGCCAGCAGCTTGGCAGGTCGGTCACCCCTCCACTTT. Its translation is CASSLAGRSPLHF.

This sequence joins TRBV30 and TRBJ1-5, with a tentative D call TRBD1 (6 bases). The CDR3 extends over 13 amino acids. V dropped 0 bases and J dropped 10 bases, with 13 bases sitting between them. Germline loops: CDR1 GTSNPN, CDR2 SVGIG (reference sequence). The CDR3 nucleotides read TGTGCCTGGAGTGTCAGGGGAATCATCCCCCAGCATTTT. Translation gives CAWSVRGIIPQHF.

This chain uses TRBV4-1 with TRBJ1-5; possible D gene TRBD1, 5 bases. CDR1 MGHRA and CDR2 YSYEKL come from the germline V gene. V shed 3 bases and J shed 1 base, with 7 bases lying between them. This CDR3 contains 14 residues. The chain's CDR3 is CASSQGGSNQPQHF. CDR3 DNA: TGCGCCAGCAGCCAGGGGGGGAGCAATCAGCCCCAGCATTTT.

The gene calls are TRBV7-2 and TRBJ2-4; 9 nucleotides match TRBD2. Losses at the gene ends were 5 bases for V and 0 bases for J; bases not matched to a gene: 5. Germline-derived CDR1 and CDR2 are SGHTA and FQGNSA. The CDR3 runs 16 residues. CDR3 bases: TGTGCCAGCAGCGTCACTAGCGGGTTAGCCAAAAACATTCAGTACTTC. Translating it yields CASSVTSGLAKNIQYF.

The chain recombines TRBV4-3 with TRBJ2-7, with 8 positions matching TRBD2. The CDR3 has 15 amino acids. Germline V lookup: CDR1 LGHNA, CDR2 YSLEER. The trim removed 3 bases at V and 2 bases at J, leaving 6 bases unmatched. The CDR3 DNA sequence: TGCGCCAGCAGCCAGAACCTAGCGGGTACCTACGAGCAGTACTTC. It yields the protein CASSQNLAGTYEQYF.

The chain joins TRBV29-1 to TRBJ1-1; D is ambiguous. Trimming took 7 bases from V and 8 from J, leaving 14 bases between them. This CDR3 comprises 11 residues. Per germline, CDR1 SQVTM and CDR2 ANQGSEA. The CDR3 spells CSASPRAEAFF. DNA of the CDR3: TGCAGCGCTTCCCCTAGGGCGGAAGCTTTCTTT.

The J gene is TRBJ1-2, the V gene TRBV19; 8 nucleotides line up with TRBD1. This CDR3 has 14 residues. V lost 6 bases, J lost 0 bases, and 3 bases stayed unmatched. Germline values: CDR1 LNHDA, CDR2 SQIVND (reference sequence). The CDR3 protein is CASRRTGPNYGYTF. The CDR3 DNA follows: TGTGCCAGTAGAAGGACAGGGCCTAACTATGGCTACACCTTC.